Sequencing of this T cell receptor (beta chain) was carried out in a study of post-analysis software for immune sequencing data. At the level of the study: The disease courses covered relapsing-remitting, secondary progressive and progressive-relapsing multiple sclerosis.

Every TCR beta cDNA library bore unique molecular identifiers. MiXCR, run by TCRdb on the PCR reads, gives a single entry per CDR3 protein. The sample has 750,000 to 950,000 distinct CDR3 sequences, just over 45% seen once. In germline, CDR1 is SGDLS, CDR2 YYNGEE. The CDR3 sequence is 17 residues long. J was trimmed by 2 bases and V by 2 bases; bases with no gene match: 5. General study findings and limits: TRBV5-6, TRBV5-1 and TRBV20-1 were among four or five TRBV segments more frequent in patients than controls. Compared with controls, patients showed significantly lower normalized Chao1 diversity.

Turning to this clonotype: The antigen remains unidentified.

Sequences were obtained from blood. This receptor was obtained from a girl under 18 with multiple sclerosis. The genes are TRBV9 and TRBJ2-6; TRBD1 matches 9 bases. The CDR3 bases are TGTGCCAGCAGCGTCCGGACAGGGGTCCCTGGGGCCAACGTCCTGACTTTC. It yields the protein CASSVRTGVPGANVLTF.